A single sample is the source of the 15 T cell receptor beta chains below, sequenced in a study of shared clonotypes between healthy human individuals. Assay used: immunoSEQ multiplex PCR; TCRdb lists only in-frame clones, some missing. The sample holds approximately 530,000 clones, 95% to 97% seen once. The sequenced sample consisted of naive CD4+ T cells sorted from blood. Subset in this sample: CD45RA+ positively selected. These receptors were collected from a woman in her twenties or thirties in good health.

This sequence joins TRBV4-2 and TRBJ2-3, with 8 nucleotides matching TRBD2. V shed 4 bases and J 0 bases; nucleotides not matched to a gene: 6. The CDR3 totals 16 residues. Germline CDR1 reads LGHNA; CDR2 reads YNFKEQ. This CDR3 reads CASSPNGGASTDTQYF. The CDR3, as DNA: TGTGCCAGCAGCCCTAACGGGGGGGCGAGCACAGATACGCAGTATTTT.

The chain carries TRBV7-9 and TRBJ2-4; weak D call: TRBD1 (5 bases). From germline, CDR1 is SEHNR and CDR2 FQNEAQ (reference sequence). The CDR3 is made up of 16 amino acids. V was clipped by 1 base and J by 4 bases, with 14 bases between them. CDR3 coding DNA: TGTGCCAGCAGCTTAGTTCTCGGGCAGGGAAAAAACATTCAGTACTTC. It translates to CASSLVLGQGKNIQYF.

Concerning this clone itself: Other nucleotide sequences in the sample specify the same CDR3. This sequence joins TRBV5-1 and TRBJ2-2; D gene unclear. The CDR3 sequence is 13 residues long. CDR1 is SGHRS and CDR2 is YFSETQ in the germline V gene. The V gene lost 0 bases and the J gene lost 5 bases, with 5 bases spanning the gap. CDR3: CASSLVGTGELFF. For the CDR3, the DNA is TGCGCCAGCAGCTTGGTAGGGACCGGGGAGCTGTTTTTT.

This clone was observed once. The chain links TRBV11-2 to TRBJ2-5, with TRBD2 identical over 10 bases. The CDR3 is made up of 16 amino acids. Germline V lookup: CDR1 SGHAT, CDR2 FQNNGV. With 5 bases clipped from V and 2 bases from J, the junction kept 8 bases outside the gene matches. CDR3 residues: CASSPLGLAVQETQYF. The CDR3 DNA reads as TGTGCCAGCAGCCCATTAGGACTAGCGGTTCAAGAGACCCAGTACTTC.

This clone appeared a single time. The chain uses TRBV30 and TRBJ2-7, with 8 positions matching TRBD2. Germline trimming cut 0 bases from V and 2 bases from J; bases unmatched to any gene: 3. The germline V gene has CDR1 GTSNPN and CDR2 SVGIG (reference sequence). The CDR3 contains 14 residues. CDR3 loop: CAWSVSGGTYEQYF. The CDR3 DNA follows: TGTGCCTGGAGTGTAAGCGGGGGTACCTACGAGCAGTACTTC. The variable domain in full, with the rest retrieved from reference TRBV30 and TRBJ2-7, is SQTIHQWPATLVQPVGSPLSLECTVEGTSNPNLYWYRQAAGRGLQLLFYSVGIGQISSEVPQNLSASRPQDRQFILSSKKLLLSDSGFYLCAWSVSGGTYEQYFGPGTRLTVT.

This clone has only one observation. V gene TRBV5-4 combines with J gene TRBJ2-3, with 10 bases fitting TRBD1. Trimming took 3 bases from V and 0 from J; bases not matched to a gene: 1. The CDR3 is made up of 15 amino acids. CDR1 SGHNT and CDR2 YYREEE come from the germline V gene (reference sequence). This CDR3 is CASSWGQGSTDTQYF. The CDR3 nucleotides read TGTGCCAGCAGCTGGGGACAGGGGAGCACAGATACGCAGTATTTT.

Only a few counts were recorded for this clone. The chain couples TRBV9 to TRBJ2-2; D remains unclear. Germline lookup yields CDR1 SGDLS and CDR2 YYNGEE. V lost 1 base, J lost 4 bases, and 5 bases lay in between. This CDR3 contains 13 residues. The CDR3 region is CASSVHPTGELFF. In nucleotides, the CDR3 is TGTGCCAGCAGCGTACATCCCACCGGGGAGCTGTTTTTT.

The V call is TRBV7-8, the J call TRBJ1-1; maybe TRBD1 (5 bases). This CDR3 spans 14 amino acids. Germline values: CDR1 SGHVS, CDR2 FQNEAQ. V was clipped by 5 bases and J by 2 bases, with 12 bases between them. CDR3 amino acids: CASSPERDNTEAFF. Written as DNA, the CDR3 is TGTGCCAGCAGCCCCGAGCGGGACAACACTGAAGCTTTCTTT. The whole variable domain, remainder taken from reference TRBV7-8 and TRBJ1-1, is GAGVSQSPRYKVAKRGQDVALRCDPISGHVSLFWYQQALGQGPEFLTYFQNEAQLDKSGLPSDRFFAERPEGSVSTLKIQRTQQEDSAVYLCASSPERDNTEAFFGQGTRLTVV.

The V gene is TRBV7-8, the J gene TRBJ2-2, with 13 bases fitting TRBD2. The CDR3 sequence is 16 residues long. The V gene's germline CDR1 is SGHVS and CDR2 FQNEAQ. The V gene end was trimmed by 5 bases and the J gene end by 6 bases; junction bases not matched to a gene: 6. CDR3 sequence reads: CASSQTTSGRPGELFF. DNA for the CDR3: TGTGCCAGCAGCCAAACGACTAGCGGGAGGCCCGGGGAGCTGTTTTTT.

The chain carries TRBV27 and TRBJ1-1; 9 bases fit TRBD1. V dropped 6 bases and J dropped 4; count of bases not matched to a gene: 3. The CDR3 totals 13 residues. Germline V gene lookup returns CDR1 MNHEY and CDR2 SMNVEV (reference sequence). CDR3 DNA: TGTGCCAGCAGCCGGGACAGGGCCACTGAAGCTTTCTTT. Protein product: CASSRDRATEAFF.

The V gene is TRBV14, the J gene TRBJ2-5, with 8 bases fitting TRBD2. Germline V gene sequence: CDR1 SGHDN, CDR2 FVKESK. This CDR3 comprises 14 residues. With 6 bases clipped from V and 6 bases from J, the junction kept 9 bases outside the gene matches. CDR3 DNA sequence: TGTGCCAGCAGACCGTCGGGGGGGTTGAAGACCCAGTACTTC. Protein: CASRPSGGLKTQYF.

This clone was counted a few times. The rearrangement joins TRBV19 to TRBJ1-5; 7 bases line up with TRBD1. The CDR3 is 16 residues long. Germline assignment: CDR1 LNHDA and CDR2 SQIVND (reference sequence). V shed 5 bases, J shed 0 bases, and the junction held 7 bases outside the gene matches. In DNA, the CDR3 is TGTGCCAGTAGTCCGGGACAGTCACTTAGCAATCAGCCCCAGCATTTT. Its translation: CASSPGQSLSNQPQHF. Variable domain in full (rest from reference TRBV19 and TRBJ1-5): DGGITQSPKYLFRKEGQNVTLSCEQNLNHDAMYWYRQDPGQGLRLIYYSQIVNDFQKGDIAEGYSVSREKKESFPLTVTSAQKNPTAFYLCASSPGQSLSNQPQHFGDGTRLSIL.

V gene TRBV27 combines with J gene TRBJ2-5, with D possibly matching TRBD1 (6 bases). This CDR3 has 14 residues. The V end lost 5 bases, the J end lost 5 bases, and 15 bases lay between the germline ends. Germline V CDR1 and CDR2: MNHEY, SMNVEV (reference sequence). The CDR3 nucleotides are TGTGCCAGCAGTACGGTACAGGGTGGCGAGACCCAGTACTTC. As protein: CASSTVQGGETQYF.

This chain joins TRBV28 and TRBJ2-7; D remains ambiguous. The V end was cut by 2 bases, the J end by 3 bases, with 14 bases between. CDR1 and CDR2 from the germline V gene are MDHEN and SYDVKM. The CDR3 runs to 15 residues. CDR3 DNA sequence: TGTGCCAGCAGTTTAGGATCGGCAGCTAGCTACGAGCAGTACTTC. Protein: CASSLGSAASYEQYF.

V and J are TRBV11-2 and TRBJ2-1; 7 bases line up with TRBD1. V trimming: 1 base; J trimming: 8 bases; junction bases outside the gene matches: 5. This CDR3 has 14 residues. Germline-derived CDR1 and CDR2 are SGHAT and FQNNGV. The CDR3 loop reads CASSLGWQGDEQFF. CDR3 nucleotide sequence: TGTGCCAGCAGCTTAGGTTGGCAGGGGGATGAGCAGTTCTTC.